These T cell receptor beta chains were read from a single sample in a study of blood T cells in healthy people across ages. TCRdb re-analysed the 5' RACE reads in MiXCR, keeping a single row per CDR3 protein. This sample has approximately 940,000 distinct CDR3 sequences; roughly 43% occur once, and the top ten carry 13%. The sample taken for sequencing was blood. These receptor sequences come from a man in his thirties or forties in good health. CDR3s leave out the opening cysteine and the closing phenylalanine or tryptophan.

CDR3 protein,V gene,J gene
AGSLPRGLSGANVLT,TRBV12-3/TRBV12-4,TRBJ2-6
ASSRLASESEQY,TRBV5-1,TRBJ2-7
ASSGGPTLQETQY,TRBV28,TRBJ2-5
ASSQERGGFGNEQF,TRBV14,TRBJ2-1
SAGDLGSPLH,TRBV20-1,TRBJ1-6
ASSSLGGGNYGYT,TRBV7-2,TRBJ1-2
ASSQLNEQF,TRBV3-1,TRBJ2-1
SVEPTGTDTQY,TRBV29-1,TRBJ2-3
ASSQEGVPGTDTQY,TRBV4-2,TRBJ2-3
ASSSATQSYGQY,TRBV5-5,TRBJ2-4
SALLRDSYNEQF,TRBV20-1,TRBJ2-1
AITTDKSSYNEQF,TRBV10-3,TRBJ2-1
ASSEAGVDTQY,TRBV6-1,TRBJ2-3
ASGPDGGNQPQH,TRBV12-5,TRBJ1-5
ASSLEGYPNTEAF,TRBV5-1,TRBJ1-1
VIKNRQGADTQY,TRBV10-3,TRBJ2-3
SARDEAGRYEQY,TRBV20-1,TRBJ2-7
SVVAAYGYT,TRBV29-1,TRBJ1-2
ASSSGTAGGGYT,TRBV7-9,TRBJ1-2
ASSLGVTSGALDEQF,TRBV5-4,TRBJ2-1
ASSQDGGTGGHNEQF,TRBV4-3,TRBJ2-1
SVVGLDTQY,TRBV29-1,TRBJ2-3
ASSHLPLRGGNNEQF,TRBV4-1,TRBJ2-1
ASTGGRDTQY,TRBV3-1,TRBJ2-3
AGVRQVITEAF,TRBV30,TRBJ1-1
AVGDRGVADTQY,TRBV12-3/TRBV12-4,TRBJ2-3
ASQGPNYGCT,TRBV7-9,TRBJ1-2
ASSMAADVGETQY,TRBV5-1,TRBJ2-5
ASSILAGEDIQY,TRBV7-2,TRBJ2-4
ASSLRGVGANVLT,TRBV12-3/TRBV12-4,TRBJ2-6
ASSLNRGRFSEQY,TRBV11-2,TRBJ2-7
SAHRELAGNTIY,TRBV29-1,TRBJ1-3
SARPGTSGSSYNEQF,TRBV20-1,TRBJ2-1
AIWRGSPYEQY,TRBV10-3,TRBJ2-7
ASSTMGGRKNIQY,TRBV12-3/TRBV12-4,TRBJ2-4
AIRLEDWQETQY,TRBV10-3,TRBJ2-5
ASSQDPLGGGDSYGYT,TRBV4-1,TRBJ1-2
ASSPGQPPEDSPLH,TRBV4-1,TRBJ1-6
ASSYGTLHTDTQY,TRBV5-1,TRBJ2-3
SATQAGELQETQY,TRBV20-1,TRBJ2-5
ASSPGGGIDGYT,TRBV5-1,TRBJ1-2
ASAGLGTAHTDTQY,TRBV6-5,TRBJ2-3
ASKLAGVSSIAKNIQY,TRBV21-1,TRBJ2-4
ASSLGQVSYEQY,TRBV7-8,TRBJ2-7
ASSLATVKGYEQY,TRBV7-2,TRBJ2-7
ASSLGGRSIRNQPQH,TRBV12-3/TRBV12-4,TRBJ1-5
ASSPLGTSDYEQY,TRBV27,TRBJ2-7
ASSTRVNEKLF,TRBV4-3,TRBJ1-4
ASSLGGGARNEQY,TRBV7-3,TRBJ2-5
ASSQGQLAGLETQY,TRBV4-1,TRBJ2-5
ASSFGSLAVSTDTQY,TRBV11-2,TRBJ2-3
ASSFTPGQPSTDTQY,TRBV12-3/TRBV12-4,TRBJ2-3
ATSVPTGATDTQY,TRBV24-1,TRBJ2-3
ASSHATDRGNTEAF,TRBV4-3,TRBJ1-1
ASSRAEYSYEQY,TRBV7-9,TRBJ2-7